This TCR beta chain stems from a study of CD8+CD57+ T cells in acquired aplastic anemia. Across the study: DNA from sorted CD4+ and CD8+ cells averaged around 3.2 ug.

Genomic DNA was employed as the template in profiling TCR beta VDJ and CDR3. TCRdb itself ran the reads through MiXCR, one entry per CDR3 protein. The sample includes 150,000 to 200,000 distinct CDR3 sequences, less than 60% of them seen just once. Study-wide results and limits: Patients and controls had CD8+ Simpson's diversity values that were not significantly distinct. There were fewer than 35 CD8+ CDR3 sequences that occurred in both patients and controls.

Those patients picked for sequencing had displayed CD8+CD57+ cell expansion on flow cytometry. Among the patients, none had received any therapy at the time of blood sampling. This clonotype was seen at least ten times. The antigen is not known. With 4 bases clipped from V and 6 bases from J, the junction kept 6 bases outside the gene matches. The V gene's germline CDR1 is DFQATT and CDR2 SNEGSKA (reference sequence). This CDR3 is 14 amino acids long. The source material was sorted CD4+, CD8+, or CD8+CD57+ T cells (not recorded which) from PBMCs. V is TRBV20-1 and J is TRBJ1-5; 10 nucleotides match TRBD1. The receptor's source is a human donor with aplastic anemia. The CDR3 protein is CSATSGTGVQPQHF. CDR3 bases: TGCAGTGCTACTTCCGGGACAGGGGTTCAGCCCCAGCATTTT.